This T cell receptor (beta chain) was found in a study of cytomegalovirus exposure and HLA in healthy donors. The study ran its PCR with 60 Vbeta and 13 Jbeta primers. This table comes from immunoSEQ multiplex PCR, and its TCRdb copy is limited to in-frame clones, with some not included. This sample has more than 150,000 clones, with about four fifths found just once. Whole-study findings and limits: Presence/absence analysis assumed near-uniform sequencing depth across donors. In a later analysis, HLA-C alleles had the fewest associated TCRs, DRB1 alleles the most. Later analysis associated a missense DCLRE1C variant with TCR beta V- and J-gene trimming.

Trimming pared 4 bases from V and 3 bases from J, leaving 10 bases between. This CDR3 has 13 residues. Germline assignment: CDR1 LNHDA and CDR2 SQIVND (reference sequence). Unrecorded immune exposure was likely among donors, who were nominally healthy when sampled. Concerning this clone itself: Its antigen remains unidentified.

The TCR sequence derives from a woman in her 30s in good health and CMV-seronegative. The sequencing sample was made of PBMCs. The chain has TRBV19 and TRBJ2-7, with a weak D call TRBD1 (5 bases). CDR3 sequence (DNA): TGTGCCAGTAGTAGAGGCAGGGACTACGAGCAGTACTTC. Residues: CASSRGRDYEQYF.